The 23 T cell receptor beta chains presented below share a single source sample, sequenced in a study of blood T cell repertoires in COVID-19. Assay: immunoSEQ multiplex PCR; the TCRdb copy retains only in-frame clones and omits some. The table lists over 85,000 clones, approximately 86% of them singletons, with around 11% in the top ten. Sequenced sample: peripheral blood. Every receptor here comes from a human donor in a cohort sampled during active COVID-19.

The V gene is TRBV9, the J gene TRBJ2-1; 13 bases agree with TRBD2. V lost 4 bases and J lost 6; bases outside the gene matches: 13. Germline V gene data show CDR1 as SGDLS and CDR2 as YYNGEE. The CDR3 runs 18 residues. DNA for the CDR3: TGTGCCAGCAGCCGGGGGACTAGCGGGGCGCCGGTCGGCAATGAGCAGTTCTTC. This gives the protein CASSRGTSGAPVGNEQFF.

On this clone itself: Other nucleotide sequences in the sample specify the same CDR3. The rearrangement joins TRBV4-2 to TRBJ1-6, with 10 bases aligning to TRBD1. This CDR3 is 14 amino acids long. Germline V gives CDR1 LGHNA, CDR2 YNFKEQ. The trim removed 5 bases at V and 7 bases at J, leaving 2 bases unmatched. The CDR3 sequence: CASSRDRGNSPLHF. The DNA for the CDR3 is TGTGCCAGCAGCAGGGACAGGGGAAATTCACCCCTCCACTTT.

The chain employs TRBV28 and TRBJ2-4; the D gene is possibly TRBD1 (5 bases). The CDR3 totals 16 residues. V lost 3 bases and J lost 1, with 13 bases in between. Germline values: CDR1 MDHEN, CDR2 SYDVKM. CDR3 DNA: TGTGCCAGCAGTTTGGACACGCGTCTGGCCAAAAACATTCAGTACTTC. Residues: CASSLDTRLAKNIQYF.

Only one count was recorded for this clone. The chain is built from TRBV9 and TRBJ1-1, with TRBD1 identical over 7 bases. The CDR3 is 15 amino acids. After removal of 0 bases from V and 3 bases from J, the junction contained 5 bases not matched to a gene. The V gene's germline CDR1 is SGDLS and CDR2 YYNGEE. CDR3 sequence (DNA): TGTGCCAGCAGCGTAGAGGGACAGCTGGACACTGAAGCTTTCTTT. It is translated as CASSVEGQLDTEAFF.

Of note for this clone: Since the CDR3 does not end with the conserved phenylalanine or tryptophan, this likely comes from a read error. It is unclear where the CDR3 begins or ends on the DNA, so no DNA is shown, and the CDR3 is as TCRdb lists it. The chain has TRBV30 and TRBJ1-2. The CDR3 is 11 amino acids in total, end residues counted. CDR1 GTSNPN and CDR2 SVGIG come from the germline V gene (reference sequence). The CDR3 protein is CAWIFVAGVVL.

This clone was observed a few times. The chain employs TRBV21-1 and TRBJ2-3; no DNA check was done on the table's D call, TRBD2. TRBV21-1 is a documented pseudogene. CDR3 length: 19 residues. The CDR3 reads CASSKGGTSGSFSTDTQYF. For the CDR3, the DNA is TGTGCCAGCAGCAAAGGAGGGACTAGCGGGAGTTTCAGCACAGATACGCAGTATTTT.

V usage is TRBV2 and J usage is TRBJ2-2; TRBD2 is a possible D gene (5 bases). This CDR3 has 12 residues. The V gene's germline CDR1 is SNHLY and CDR2 FYNNEI. V was cut by 11 bases and J by 6 bases, with 13 bases left in between. The CDR3 region is CAGRVRAGELFF. In DNA form, the CDR3 reads TGTGCCGGCCGGGTGAGGGCCGGGGAGCTGTTTTTT.

The table lists this clone with a few counts. The V gene is TRBV19, the J gene TRBJ2-7; 14 bases agree with TRBD2. CDR3 length: 16 amino acids. In germline, CDR1 is LNHDA, CDR2 SQIVND (reference sequence). Unmatched junction bases numbered 4, after V lost 3 bases and J lost 3 bases. The CDR3: CASSMGLAGAGYEQYF. The CDR3 bases are TGTGCCAGTAGTATGGGACTAGCGGGAGCGGGCTACGAGCAGTACTTC.

The J gene is TRBJ1-5, the V gene TRBV7-8, with D unclear. V lost 4 bases, J lost 0 bases, and 10 bases lay in between. The CDR3 is 15 amino acids. Germline CDR1 and CDR2: SGHVS and FQNEAQ. The CDR3 region has the DNA TGTGCCAGCAGCTCCTACGGGGATAGCAATCAGCCCCAGCATTTT. It specifies CASSSYGDSNQPQHF.

The chain has TRBV5-1 and TRBJ2-1; the match to TRBD1 covers 8 bases. The CDR3 has 14 residues. CDR1 SGHRS and CDR2 YFSETQ come from the germline V gene. Trimming removed 4 bases from V and 4 bases from J; junction bases left unmatched: 4. Here the CDR3 reads CASSNRQGYNEQFF. The DNA of the CDR3 is TGCGCCAGCAGCAACCGACAGGGGTACAATGAGCAGTTCTTC.

The chain uses TRBV15 and TRBJ1-4; perhaps TRBD1 as D (5 bases). The CDR3 totals 16 residues. The V end was cut by 0 bases, the J end by 3 bases, with 11 bases between. Germline-derived CDR1 and CDR2 are LNHNV and YYDKDF (reference sequence). CDR3 sequence (DNA): TGTGCCACCAGCAGAGATTCTCTCAGGGCTAATGAAAAACTGTTTTTT. Translated, it gives CATSRDSLRANEKLFF.

DNA of the CDR3: TGTGCCAGCAGCCGAAAAAGCGGGAGGGGGGAGACCCAGTACTTC. This translates into CASSRKSGRGETQYF. The chain has TRBV7-3 and TRBJ2-5, with 10 bases aligning to TRBD2. CDR3 size: 15 residues. Germline loops: CDR1 SGHTA, CDR2 FQGTGA. V gave up 5 bases and J gave up 5 bases; unmatched junction bases: 8.

The chain carries TRBV5-6 and TRBJ1-2, with no clear D. Trimming stripped 4 bases from V and 5 bases from J, with 18 bases between. From germline, CDR1 is SGHDT and CDR2 YYEEEE. The CDR3 spans 15 residues. The CDR3 bases are TGTGCCAGCAGCCCGCCGTCGGAGGGCGGGTATGGCTACACCTTC. Translation gives CASSPPSEGGYGYTF.

This chain uses TRBV28 with TRBJ2-5; D gene unclear. The V end was cut by 4 bases, the J end by 5 bases, with 8 bases between. CDR3 length equals 12 residues. CDR1 is MDHEN, CDR2 SYDVKM, per germline. This CDR3 reads CASSYLEETQYF. The CDR3 DNA follows: TGTGCCAGCAGTTACCTTGAGGAGACCCAGTACTTC.

V is TRBV5-1 and J is TRBJ2-7; tentative D call: TRBD1 (6 bases). Germline V gene data show CDR1 as SGHRS and CDR2 as YFSETQ. Trimming removed 4 bases at V and 5 bases at J, with 10 bases between. This CDR3 region has 12 residues. The CDR3 nucleotides read TGCGCCAGCAGCCCACAGGGAAACGAGCAGTACTTC. Its protein product is CASSPQGNEQYF.

V and J are TRBV7-6 and TRBJ2-7, with 8 nucleotides matching TRBD1. Looked up from germline, CDR1 is SGHVS and CDR2 is FNYEAQ. With V trimmed by 4 bases and J by 3 bases, 11 bases remained unmatched. This CDR3 contains 16 residues. The CDR3 DNA sequence: TGTGCCAGCAGCTCCCGGACAGGGCGGATAATCTACGAGCAGTACTTC. Protein sequence: CASSSRTGRIIYEQYF.

J is TRBJ1-6 and V is TRBV7-2; 7 bases map to TRBD1. CDR3 length equals 15 residues. Germline CDR1 and CDR2: SGHTA and FQGNSA. V dropped 1 base and J dropped 10; count of bases not matched to a gene: 7. Written as DNA, the CDR3 is TGTGCCAGCAGCTTAGAGGCAGGGGGTAGGTCACCCCTCCACTTT. It yields the protein CASSLEAGGRSPLHF.

This clone appeared once. At one end, the junction sequence differs from germline, possibly due to a read error. The chain links TRBV7-2 to TRBJ1-1; 7 bases align to TRBD1. Per germline, CDR1 SGHTA and CDR2 FQGNSA. The CDR3 extends over 18 amino acids. The CDR3 nucleotides read TGTGCCAGCAGCTCAAGTTTAGGGGGCGCCGGATTGAAGACTGAAGCTTTCTTT. Translation: CASSSSLGGAGLKTEAFF.

The gene calls are TRBV10-3 and TRBJ1-5; tentative D call: TRBD1 (6 bases). V was trimmed by 3 bases and J by 7 bases, leaving 22 bases between them. In germline, CDR1 is ENHRY, CDR2 SYGVKD. The CDR3 loop spans 17 amino acids. CDR3 DNA: TGTGCCATCAGTGACGGTCGGTCCGGGGGGGCAGGGCAGCCCCAGCATTTT. This translates into CAISDGRSGGAGQPQHF.

The chain has TRBV6-5 and TRBJ2-6, with a possible D match to TRBD2 (5 bases). The CDR3 consists of 15 residues. Between the trimmed V and J ends, which lost 2 bases and 2 bases, there was a span of 7 bases. The germline CDR1 and CDR2 sequences are MNHEY and SVGAGI. In DNA, the CDR3 is TGTGCCAGCAGTTACGGGGAGACTGGGGCCAACGTCCTGACTTTC. Residues: CASSYGETGANVLTF.

This rearrangement joins TRBV28 to TRBJ1-5; 8 bases fit TRBD1. CDR3 length: 13 amino acids. V was clipped by 11 bases and J by 3 bases; unmatched bases: 6. Germline V gene lookup returns CDR1 MDHEN and CDR2 SYDVKM. This chain's CDR3 is CAGRTGNNQPQHF. DNA of the CDR3: TGTGCCGGAAGGACAGGGAACAATCAGCCCCAGCATTTT.

The chain employs TRBV4-3 and TRBJ1-6; 9 bases are shared with TRBD1. Germline V gives CDR1 LGHNA, CDR2 YSLEER. This CDR3 has 13 residues. Trimming at V came to 2 bases and at J to 10 bases, leaving 0 bases not matched to a gene. This CDR3 reads CASSQTGGSPLHF. The DNA for the CDR3 is TGCGCCAGCAGCCAAACAGGGGGCTCACCCCTCCACTTT.

This rearrangement joins TRBV2 to TRBJ2-1; 8 nucleotides line up with TRBD2. Germline V gene data show CDR1 as SNHLY and CDR2 as FYNNEI. CDR3 length equals 15 residues. J was trimmed by 10 bases and V by 0 bases; bases with no gene match: 8. The CDR3 DNA sequence: TGTGCCAGCAGTGAAGCGCCGGGGGGGCCGCCCGAGCAGTTCTTC. Translation: CASSEAPGGPPEQFF. The variable domain in full, completed from reference TRBV2 and TRBJ2-1, reads EPEVTQTPSHQVTQMGQEVILRCVPISNHLYFYWYRQILGQKVEFLVSFYNNEISEKSEIFDDQFSVERPDGSNFTLKIRSTKLEDSAMYFCASSEAPGGPPEQFFGPGTRLTVL.